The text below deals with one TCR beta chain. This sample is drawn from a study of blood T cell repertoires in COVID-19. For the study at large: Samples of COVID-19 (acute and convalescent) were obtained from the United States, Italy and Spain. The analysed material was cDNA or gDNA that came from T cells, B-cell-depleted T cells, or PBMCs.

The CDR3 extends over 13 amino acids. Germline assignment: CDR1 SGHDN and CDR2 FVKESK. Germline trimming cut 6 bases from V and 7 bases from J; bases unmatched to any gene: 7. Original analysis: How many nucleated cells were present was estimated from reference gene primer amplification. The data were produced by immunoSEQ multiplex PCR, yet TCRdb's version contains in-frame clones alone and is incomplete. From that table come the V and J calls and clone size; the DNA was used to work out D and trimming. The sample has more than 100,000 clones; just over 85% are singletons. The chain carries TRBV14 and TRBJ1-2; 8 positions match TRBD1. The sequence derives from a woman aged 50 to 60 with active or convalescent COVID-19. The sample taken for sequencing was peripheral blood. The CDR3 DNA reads TGTGCCAGCAGTCGTCAGGGGGCAACTGGCTACACCTTC. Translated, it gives CASSRQGATGYTF. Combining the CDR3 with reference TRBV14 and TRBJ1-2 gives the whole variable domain EAGVTQFPSHSVIEKGQTVTLRCDPISGHDNLYWYRRVMGKEIKFLLHFVKESKQDESGMPNNRFLAERTGGTYSTLKVQPAELEDSGVYFCASSRQGATGYTFGSGTRLTVV.